This entry lists 5 T cell receptor beta chains sequenced from one sample in a study of T cell responses to AZD1222 COVID-19 vaccine. Some clones are missing from TCRdb's copy, which holds only in-frame ones; the method was immunoSEQ multiplex PCR. There are about 140,000 clones in the sample, with roughly 2% held by the top ten. Source material: peripheral blood. These receptors all stem from an adult in good health.

The genes are TRBV7-6 and TRBJ1-2; TRBD1 might be the D (5 bases). The germline V and J ends were trimmed by 5 bases and 4 bases, with 17 bases remaining between them. The germline V gene has CDR1 SGHVS and CDR2 FNYEAQ. There are 15 residues in the CDR3. CDR3: CASSPQGAPVYGYTF. CDR3 in DNA: TGTGCCAGCAGCCCTCAGGGAGCACCAGTCTATGGCTACACCTTC.

V is TRBV6-1 and J is TRBJ1-2, with unresolved D. This CDR3 spans 14 amino acids. In germline, CDR1 is MNHNS, CDR2 SASEGT. Trimming cost V 2 bases and J 5 bases, with 12 bases left between them. The DNA of the CDR3 is TGTGCCAGCAGTGAAAGAGTAGGCGGTTATGGCTACACCTTC. Translated, it gives CASSERVGGYGYTF.

V and J are TRBV19 and TRBJ1-6; possibly TRBD1 for D (5 bases). The CDR3 runs 13 residues. The germline CDR1 and CDR2 sequences are LNHDA and SQIVND (reference sequence). Trimming pared 2 bases from V and 10 bases from J, leaving 9 bases between. The CDR3 protein is CASSINRGSPLHF. As DNA, the CDR3 is TGTGCCAGTAGTATAAATAGGGGCTCACCCCTCCACTTT.

The chain combines TRBV5-1 with TRBJ1-3; D unclear. The V and J ends lost 4 bases and 0 bases respectively, with 11 bases between them. The CDR3 consists of 15 residues. Germline CDR1 SGHRS, CDR2 YFSETQ. Here the CDR3 reads CASSVDIHSGNTIYF. CDR3 sequence (DNA): TGCGCCAGCAGCGTTGACATCCACTCTGGAAACACCATATATTTT. Full variable domain (missing parts from reference TRBV5-1 and TRBJ1-3): KAGVTQTPRYLIKTRGQQVTLSCSPISGHRSVSWYQQTPGQGLQFLFEYFSETQRNKGNFPGRFSGRQFSNSRSEMNVSTLELGDSALYLCASSVDIHSGNTIYFGEGSWLTVV.

With regard to this clone: This same CDR3 is encoded by further DNA sequences in the sample. The chain links TRBV12-3 or TRBV12-4 to TRBJ1-2, with TRBD1 matching 8 bases. V lost 5 bases and J lost 8; bases outside the gene matches: 7. The CDR3 has 13 amino acids. The CDR3 loop is CASSTDRGRGYTF. The CDR3, as DNA: TGTGCCAGCAGTACAGACAGGGGAAGGGGCTACACCTTC.